The 25 T cell receptor beta chains listed next were all sequenced from one sample in a study of CD8+ T cells in alopecia areata. Once RNA had been extracted, it was reverse transcribed into cDNA to act as the sequencing template. Clones were sequenced by immunoSEQ multiplex PCR, and TCRdb holds only the in-frame ones, with some missing. The sample consists of around 140,000 clones, around 51% of them appearing once. The source material was CD4+ T cells sorted from blood, sampled at week 0. The receptors originated from a human donor with alopecia areata.

The chain combines TRBV4-1 with TRBJ1-5, with no clear D. Trimming removed 0 bases from V and 6 bases from J, with 9 bases in between. The germline V gene has CDR1 MGHRA and CDR2 YSYEKL. The CDR3 spans 14 residues. CDR3 loop: CASSQDTGGQPQHF. The CDR3 DNA follows: TGCGCCAGCAGCCAAGATACGGGTGGTCAGCCCCAGCATTTT.

This sequence joins TRBV4-3 and TRBJ2-6, with 9 bases that match TRBD2. Germline V lookup: CDR1 LGHNA, CDR2 YSLEER. V shed 0 bases, J shed 0 bases, and the junction held 6 bases outside the gene matches. The CDR3 is made up of 19 amino acids. CDR3 in DNA: TGCGCCAGCAGCCAAGATGGTCTAGCGGGAAGCTCTGGGGCCAACGTCCTGACTTTC. Translation: CASSQDGLAGSSGANVLTF.

The CDR3 coding sequence is TGTGCCAGCGGATCAGGCCTTAACTATGGCTACACCTTC. Residues: CASGSGLNYGYTF. The rearrangement uses TRBV2 and TRBJ1-2; no firm D call. The germline V gene encodes CDR1 SNHLY and CDR2 FYNNEI. This CDR3 spans 13 amino acids. Trimming took off 8 bases at V and 1 base at J, with 11 bases between the two ends.

This clone has only a few counts. This chain connects TRBV7-2 to TRBJ2-7; a possible D gene is TRBD2 (5 bases). Trimming left V 3 bases short and J 2 bases short, with 23 bases between. The CDR3 covers 18 residues. From germline, CDR1 is SGHTA and CDR2 FQGNSA. CDR3 protein: CASSFKTLGVRRAYEQYF. The CDR3 DNA reads as TGTGCCAGCAGCTTCAAAACCCTCGGGGTACGGCGGGCCTACGAGCAGTACTTC.

CDR3 loop: CAWSAEGETQYF. The CDR3 DNA sequence: TGTGCCTGGAGTGCTGAGGGCGAGACCCAGTACTTC. The chain combines TRBV30 with TRBJ2-5; perhaps TRBD2 as D (5 bases). Germline V gene lookup returns CDR1 GTSNPN and CDR2 SVGIG (reference sequence). This CDR3 spans 12 amino acids. Trimming took off 1 base at V and 5 bases at J, with 8 bases between the two ends.

The CDR3 sequence: CASSGSVETQYF. CDR3 DNA: TGTGCCAGCAGTGGGTCGGTGGAGACCCAGTACTTC. This chain connects TRBV25-1 to TRBJ2-5; D uncertain. V was pared by 4 bases and J by 5 bases, with 8 bases between. CDR1 is MGHDK, CDR2 SYGVNS, per germline. The CDR3 covers 12 residues.

In this sample, this clone turned up a few times. The chain uses TRBV15 and TRBJ2-6; D perhaps matches TRBD2 (5 bases). Germline values: CDR1 LNHNV, CDR2 YYDKDF (reference sequence). The germline V and J ends were trimmed by 3 bases and 0 bases, with 12 bases remaining between them. This CDR3 is 17 amino acids long. Here the CDR3 reads CATSRKRGFSGANVLTF. The CDR3 coding sequence is TGTGCCACCAGCAGGAAACGAGGGTTCTCTGGGGCCAACGTCCTGACTTTC.

V and J are TRBV2 and TRBJ2-5; the match to TRBD2 covers 7 bases. Germline values: CDR1 SNHLY, CDR2 FYNNEI. Trimming cost V 6 bases and J 5 bases; bases outside gene matches: 9. There are 14 residues in the CDR3. For the CDR3, the DNA is TGTGCCAGCAGAGCCTTCGCGGGAGCTGAGACCCAGTACTTC. As protein: CASRAFAGAETQYF.

The V gene is TRBV15, the J gene TRBJ2-2; D possibly matches TRBD1 or TRBD2 (5 bases each). Germline loops: CDR1 LNHNV, CDR2 YYDKDF (reference sequence). The CDR3 runs 17 residues. V lost 0 bases to trimming and J lost 4 bases, with 15 bases between them. The CDR3 region has the DNA TGTGCCACCAGCAGAGATCGAACGGGGCCTCTCACCGGGGAGCTGTTTTTT. Amino acid sequence: CATSRDRTGPLTGELFF.

The chain combines TRBV30 with TRBJ1-2; TRBD1 aligns across 7 bases. The CDR3 length is 13 residues. Germline V CDR1 and CDR2: GTSNPN, SVGIG (reference sequence). After removal of 2 bases from V and 6 bases from J, the junction contained 6 bases not matched to a gene. The CDR3 region has the DNA TGTGCCTGGAGTTTTGAGGGGACAGATGGCTACACCTTC. Its translation is CAWSFEGTDGYTF.

The rearrangement links TRBV4-1 to TRBJ2-7, with a possible D match to TRBD2 (7 bases). CDR3 length: 15 amino acids. CDR1 is MGHRA, CDR2 YSYEKL, per germline. V was clipped by 4 bases and J by 1 base, with 14 bases between them. CDR3: CASSLSGRGSYEQYF. In DNA, the CDR3 is TGCGCCAGCAGCCTTAGTGGGAGGGGGTCCTACGAGCAGTACTTC.

This clone was detected a few times. The rearrangement links TRBV29-1 to TRBJ1-2; a weak D match, TRBD1 (5 bases). This CDR3 spans 10 amino acids. Trimming pared 5 bases from V and 8 bases from J, leaving 9 bases between. CDR1 and CDR2 from the germline V gene are SQVTM and ANQGSEA. The CDR3 coding sequence is TGCAGCGTTCTCGGGGACGGCTACACCTTC. It translates to CSVLGDGYTF.

This clone was found a few times. The chain is built from TRBV5-6 and TRBJ2-7, with TRBD1 identical over 9 bases. Per germline, CDR1 SGHDT and CDR2 YYEEEE. The V gene end was trimmed by 5 bases and the J gene end by 3 bases; junction bases not matched to a gene: 9. The CDR3 is 15 amino acids. In DNA, the CDR3 is TGTGCCAGCAGATGGGGACAGGGAGGGAACTACGAGCAGTACTTC. It yields the protein CASRWGQGGNYEQYF.

The gene calls are TRBV29-1 and TRBJ2-3; D assignment may be TRBD1 or TRBD2 (6 bases each). This CDR3 is built from 14 residues. Germline CDR1 and CDR2: SQVTM and ANQGSEA. The V gene lost 7 bases and the J gene lost 3 bases, with 17 bases spanning the gap. The CDR3, as DNA: TGCAGCGCCCAAGGGGGGAGCGGGACAGATACGCAGTATTTT. It encodes CSAQGGSGTDTQYF.

This clone was recorded a few times. The gene calls are TRBV30 and TRBJ2-7; possible D gene TRBD2, 5 bases. CDR3 length: 12 residues. V was shortened by 5 bases and J by 3 bases, with 11 bases between the two germline ends. CDR1 and CDR2 (germline): GTSNPN, SVGIG (reference sequence). The CDR3 DNA reads as TGTGCCTGGGGGTCTCGGGGCTACGAGCAGTACTTC. It encodes CAWGSRGYEQYF.

The chain joins TRBV29-1 to TRBJ2-7; TRBD1 agrees at 9 bases. CDR3 length: 16 residues. Losses at the gene ends were 4 bases for V and 4 bases for J; bases not matched to a gene: 14. Germline values: CDR1 SQVTM, CDR2 ANQGSEA. The CDR3 DNA reads TGCAGCGTTGTGGACAGGGGAGGAGCGGAGCCTTACGAGCAGTACTTC. It yields the protein CSVVDRGGAEPYEQYF.

The V call is TRBV7-3, the J call TRBJ2-4; D gene ambiguous. Trimming stripped 0 bases from V and 8 bases from J, with 8 bases between. Germline CDR1 is SGHTA and CDR2 is FQGTGA. CDR3 length: 13 amino acids. CDR3 DNA: TGTGCCAGCAGCTTAACCCCAAATGACATTCAGTACTTC. Translated, it gives CASSLTPNDIQYF.

This chain's CDR3 is CASRRQETQYF. CDR3 DNA sequence: TGTGCCAGCAGGAGACAAGAGACCCAGTACTTC. The chain carries TRBV6-5 and TRBJ2-5; D is unresolved. Germline V gene sequence: CDR1 MNHEY, CDR2 SVGAGI. The CDR3 totals 11 residues. V shed 6 bases and J shed 2 bases, with 4 bases lying between them.

The chain employs TRBV29-1 and TRBJ1-2, with 8 positions matching TRBD1. The length of the CDR3 is 16 residues. Trimming at V came to 1 base and at J to 6 bases, leaving 13 bases not matched to a gene. The germline V gene encodes CDR1 SQVTM and CDR2 ANQGSEA. This CDR3 is CSVEGRADREFNGYTF. The CDR3 nucleotides read TGCAGCGTTGAAGGTCGGGCGGACAGGGAATTTAATGGCTACACCTTC.

The genes are TRBV6-6 and TRBJ2-1, with 10 bases lining up with TRBD2. This CDR3 contains 14 residues. Germline V gene lookup returns CDR1 MNHNY and CDR2 SVGAGI (reference sequence). V trimming: 8 bases; J trimming: 8 bases; junction bases outside the gene matches: 9. CDR3 residues: CASLPLAGVDEQFF. For the CDR3, the DNA is TGTGCCAGCCTCCCCCTAGCGGGAGTGGATGAGCAGTTCTTC.

V is TRBV5-1 and J is TRBJ2-5; D perhaps matches TRBD1 (6 bases). The germline V gene encodes CDR1 SGHRS and CDR2 YFSETQ. The length of the CDR3 is 13 residues. Trimming removed 5 bases at V and 5 bases at J, with 13 bases between. CDR3 sequence: CASSSGERETQYF. In nucleotides, the CDR3 is TGCGCCAGCAGTTCAGGGGAGCGCGAGACCCAGTACTTC. Filled out from reference TRBV5-1 and TRBJ2-5, the complete variable domain reads KAGVTQTPRYLIKTRGQQVTLSCSPISGHRSVSWYQQTPGQGLQFLFEYFSETQRNKGNFPGRFSGRQFSNSRSEMNVSTLELGDSALYLCASSSGERETQYFGPGTRLLVL.

The chain carries TRBV7-9 and TRBJ2-1; D remains ambiguous. CDR3 length: 14 amino acids. The germline V gene encodes CDR1 SEHNR and CDR2 FQNEAQ (reference sequence). V gave up 6 bases and J gave up 1 base, with 10 bases separating them. This CDR3 is CASRSVESYNEQFF. For the CDR3, the DNA is TGTGCCAGCAGATCTGTAGAATCCTACAATGAGCAGTTCTTC.

This chain links TRBV11-2 with TRBJ2-7; TRBD2 aligns across 8 bases. The trim removed 0 bases at V and 4 bases at J, leaving 8 bases unmatched. The germline gives CDR1 SGHAT, CDR2 FQNNGV. This CDR3 has 16 residues. For the CDR3, the DNA is TGTGCCAGCAGCTTAGATCAGGAGCGGGGGCGGTACGAGCAGTACTTC. Translation: CASSLDQERGRYEQYF.

In its sample, this clone was seen a few times. This chain uses TRBV15 with TRBJ2-2; the D is unclear. CDR1 LNHNV and CDR2 YYDKDF come from the germline V gene (reference sequence). This CDR3 has 13 amino acids. Trimming took off 4 bases at V and 16 bases at J, with 19 bases between the two ends. CDR3 sequence (DNA): TGTGCCACCAGCACCTCCGTCGGTGCCCGGGCGTTTTTT. Translating gives CATSTSVGARAFF.

In this sample, this clone turned up a few times. This chain links TRBV25-1 with TRBJ1-1; D is ambiguous. V was cut by 4 bases and J by 5 bases, with 5 bases left in between. CDR3 size: 11 residues. Looked up from germline, CDR1 is MGHDK and CDR2 is SYGVNS. The CDR3 sequence: CASSGHTEAFF. CDR3 nucleotide sequence: TGTGCCAGCAGTGGACATACTGAAGCTTTCTTT.